This T cell receptor (beta chain) was obtained from a study of blood T cell repertoires in COVID-19. TCRdb's copy holds only in-frame clones and misses some; the assay was immunoSEQ multiplex PCR. The table lists more than 25,000 clones, roughly nine tenths of them singletons. Material for sequencing was peripheral blood. The sequence came from a human donor with acute or convalescent COVID-19. The donor label of this sample is uncertain.

The CDR3 here is CASIPQGAENNEQFF. CDR3 bases: TGCGCCAGCATTCCCCAGGGGGCCGAAAACAATGAGCAGTTCTTC. This sequence joins TRBV5-1 and TRBJ2-1, with TRBD1 matching 8 bases. Germline-derived CDR1 and CDR2 are SGHRS and YFSETQ. This CDR3 is 15 amino acids long. V was pared by 6 bases and J by 5 bases, with 10 bases of the junction left unmatched.